The 24 T cell receptor beta chains below come from one sample, sequenced in a study of shared clonotypes between healthy human individuals. Only in-frame clones appear in the TCRdb table, and some are missing; sequencing was by immunoSEQ multiplex PCR. The sample consists of over 2 million clones, roughly 95% of them appearing once. The sequencing input was naive CD4+ T cells sorted from blood. Subset denoted: CD45RA+ positively selected. These receptors all come from a man aged 18 to 30 in good health.

This clone occurred once. This sequence joins TRBV9 and TRBJ1-1; 9 bases are shared with TRBD1. CDR3 length: 14 amino acids. V trimming: 4 bases; J trimming: 3 bases; junction bases outside the gene matches: 4. Germline V gene sequence: CDR1 SGDLS, CDR2 YYNGEE. The CDR3 sequence is CASSPRDRDTEAFF. The CDR3 nucleotides are TGTGCCAGCAGCCCTCGGGACAGGGACACTGAAGCTTTCTTT. Full variable domain (rest looked up from reference TRBV9 and TRBJ1-1): DSGVTQTPKHLITATGQRVTLRCSPRSGDLSVYWYQQSLDQGLQFLIQYYNGEERAKGNILERFSAQQFPDLHSELNLSSLELGDSALYFCASSPRDRDTEAFFGQGTRLTVV.

To note about this clone: This sample includes further DNA sequences coding for the same CDR3. The chain is built from TRBV7-2 and TRBJ2-1; 10 nucleotides line up with TRBD1. The CDR3 contains 15 residues. V shed 5 bases, J shed 3 bases, and the junction held 4 bases outside the gene matches. Germline V gene sequence: CDR1 SGHTA, CDR2 FQGNSA. The DNA for the CDR3 is TGTGCCAGCAGCCTCGGACAGGGGGGCTACAATGAGCAGTTCTTC. This sequence encodes CASSLGQGGYNEQFF.

A note on this clone: Other DNA sequences of this sample code for an identical CDR3. The gene calls are TRBV18 and TRBJ1-2; D unclear. The V end lost 3 bases, the J end lost 5 bases, and 7 bases lay between the germline ends. Germline loops: CDR1 KGHSH, CDR2 LQKENI. The length of the CDR3 is 12 residues. For the CDR3, the DNA is TGTGCCAGCTCACCCGGGGAGTATGGCTACACCTTC. Protein product: CASSPGEYGYTF.

This chain links TRBV7-2 with TRBJ2-7, with a tentative D call TRBD1 (7 bases). With 1 base removed from V and 4 bases from J, the gap between germline ends came to 14 bases. This CDR3 region has 15 residues. Germline V gene sequence: CDR1 SGHTA, CDR2 FQGNSA. The CDR3 DNA reads as TGTGCCAGCAGCTTAGGGAGGGACAGCGTGTACGAGCAGTACTTC. Translation: CASSLGRDSVYEQYF.

For this clone: With a much larger clone just one base away, this may be a read error. The same CDR3 is also encoded by other DNA sequences in this sample. The rearrangement links TRBV30 to TRBJ2-2, with TRBD2 as a possible D gene (5 bases). The germline CDR1 and CDR2 sequences are GTSNPN and SVGIG (reference sequence). The CDR3 runs to 13 residues. The DNA of the CDR3 is TGTGCCTGGACATCCTCGGGCACCGGGGAGCTGTTCTTT. Translating it yields CAWTSSGTGELFF.

This clone was recorded once. The V and J genes are TRBV10-3 and TRBJ1-6; no definite D call. V gave up 0 bases and J gave up 10 bases, with 22 bases separating them. Germline assignment: CDR1 ENHRY and CDR2 SYGVKD. The CDR3 runs to 18 residues. CDR3 DNA: TGTGCCATCAGTGAGTCGACGCTTCAGAGGGAGGGCAACTCACCCCTCCACTTT. Protein sequence: CAISESTLQREGNSPLHF.

This clone was counted once. The chain has TRBV6-5 and TRBJ1-5; tentatively, D is TRBD1 (5 bases). The V gene lost 0 bases and the J gene lost 5 bases, with 8 bases spanning the gap. CDR1 and CDR2 (germline): MNHEY, SVGAGI. The CDR3 extends over 14 amino acids. CDR3 residues: CASSYSREDQPQHF. Written as DNA, the CDR3 is TGTGCCAGCAGTTACTCCAGGGAGGATCAGCCCCAGCATTTT.

CDR3 DNA: TGTGCCAGCTCACCACCAGTAGGGACTAGCGGCTCCTACGAGCAGTACTTC. Its protein is CASSPPVGTSGSYEQYF. The chain uses TRBV18 and TRBJ2-7; TRBD2 matches at 11 bases. V shed 0 bases and J 0 bases; nucleotides not matched to a gene: 4. The CDR3 has 17 residues. Germline V gives CDR1 KGHSH, CDR2 LQKENI.

The CDR3 sequence is CAWRSGGGQTQYF. The CDR3 DNA is TGTGCCTGGAGGTCGGGAGGAGGTCAGACCCAGTACTTC. The chain is built from TRBV30 and TRBJ2-5; 7 positions match TRBD2. Germline V lookup: CDR1 GTSNPN, CDR2 SVGIG (reference sequence). The J segment lost 6 bases and the V segment lost 3 bases, leaving 7 bases of the junction unmatched. The CDR3 spans 13 residues.

With respect to this clone: The sample carries other DNA sequences with the same CDR3. The chain carries TRBV5-1 and TRBJ2-3; D remains ambiguous. The CDR3 extends over 12 amino acids. The germline V and J ends were trimmed by 3 bases and 3 bases, with 5 bases remaining between them. CDR1 and CDR2 from the germline V gene are SGHRS and YFSETQ. CDR3 in amino acids: CASSSETDTQYF. The CDR3 DNA is TGCGCCAGCAGCTCGGAAACAGATACGCAGTATTTT.

This clone was found once. The chain joins TRBV7-9 to TRBJ2-2; possibly TRBD1 for D (6 bases). V lost 6 bases to trimming and J lost 7 bases, with 18 bases between them. Germline V lookup: CDR1 SEHNR, CDR2 FQNEAQ (reference sequence). The CDR3 consists of 15 residues. CDR3 region: CASSSQQGMVGELFF. The CDR3 DNA follows: TGTGCCAGCAGTTCCCAACAGGGAATGGTCGGGGAGCTGTTTTTT. The full variable domain, its missing parts supplied by reference TRBV7-9 and TRBJ2-2, is DTGVSQNPRHKITKRGQNVTFRCDPISEHNRLYWYRQTLGQGPEFLTYFQNEAQLEKSRLLSDRFSAERPKGSFSTLEIQRTEQGDSAMYLCASSSQQGMVGELFFGEGSRLTVL.

This sequence joins TRBV4-1 and TRBJ2-1; 11 nucleotides match TRBD2. V was pared by 4 bases and J by 5 bases, with 10 bases of the junction left unmatched. Germline lookup yields CDR1 MGHRA and CDR2 YSYEKL. This CDR3 has 17 residues. CDR3 residues: CASSPWTTSGNHNEQFF. CDR3 coding DNA: TGCGCCAGCAGCCCCTGGACGACTAGCGGGAATCACAATGAGCAGTTCTTC.

In this sample, this clone turned up once. The chain couples TRBV28 to TRBJ1-1; D not certain. Germline loops: CDR1 MDHEN, CDR2 SYDVKM. Trimming left V 2 bases short and J 0 bases short, with 4 bases between. The CDR3 runs 13 residues. CDR3 in amino acids: CASSLGMNTEAFF. Written as DNA, the CDR3 is TGTGCCAGCAGTTTAGGCATGAACACTGAAGCTTTCTTT.

This chain uses TRBV5-1 with TRBJ1-2, with D possibly TRBD1 on 5 matching bases. Germline CDR1 and CDR2: SGHRS and YFSETQ. The V end was cut by 2 bases, the J end by 3 bases, with 14 bases between. The CDR3 consists of 15 residues. Here the CDR3 DNA reads TGCGCCAGCAGCTTCCGGACATCGGGGGACTATGGCTACACCTTC. Amino acid sequence: CASSFRTSGDYGYTF.

This clone was picked up many times. V and J are TRBV19 and TRBJ1-2, with 9 bases fitting TRBD1. Germline loops: CDR1 LNHDA, CDR2 SQIVND (reference sequence). V lost 7 bases, J lost 4 bases, and 7 bases stayed unmatched. The CDR3 consists of 14 residues. The CDR3 loop is CASKTGQGSYGYTF. CDR3 bases: TGTGCCAGTAAAACTGGACAGGGGAGCTATGGCTACACCTTC.

The chain carries TRBV19 and TRBJ1-2, with D unclear. Germline V gene data show CDR1 as LNHDA and CDR2 as SQIVND (reference sequence). CDR3 length: 14 residues. V was cut by 3 bases and J by 8 bases, with 16 bases left in between. The CDR3 region is CASSIRTAPGGYTF. CDR3 bases: TGTGCCAGTAGTATCCGGACGGCACCGGGGGGCTACACCTTC.

As concerns this clone: Other nucleotide sequences in the sample specify the same CDR3. The chain is built from TRBV19 and TRBJ2-7, with 13 positions matching TRBD2. There are 15 residues in the CDR3. Germline CDR1 and CDR2: LNHDA and SQIVND (reference sequence). Trimming cost V 4 bases and J 2 bases; bases outside gene matches: 2. CDR3 protein: CASSTGLAGTYEQYF. CDR3 nucleotide sequence: TGTGCCAGTAGTACGGGACTAGCGGGAACCTACGAGCAGTACTTC.

V gene TRBV10-2 combines with J gene TRBJ2-3, with D hard to call. Germline CDR1 reads WSHSY; CDR2 reads SAAADI. CDR3 length: 13 residues. Trimming shortened V by 6 bases and J by 5 bases, and 12 bases separated the two germline ends. In nucleotides, the CDR3 is TGCGCCAGCAGGGATACCCAGATAGATACGCAGTATTTT. The encoded protein is CASRDTQIDTQYF.

The chain couples TRBV5-5 to TRBJ2-1, with D maybe TRBD1 (5 bases). This CDR3 has 12 amino acids. V shed 7 bases and J shed 5 bases, with 10 bases lying between them. Germline CDR1 and CDR2: SGHKS and YYEKEE (reference sequence). The CDR3 DNA is TGTGCCAGCGAATTACAGGACAATGAGCAGTTCTTC. Translation: CASELQDNEQFF. Drawing the rest from reference TRBV5-5 and TRBJ2-1, the complete variable domain is DAGVTQSPTHLIKTRGQQVTLRCSPISGHKSVSWYQQVLGQGPQFIFQYYEKEERGRGNFPDRFSARQFPNYSSELNVNALLLGDSALYLCASELQDNEQFFGPGTRLTVL.

The chain carries TRBV18 and TRBJ2-5, with D unresolved. V lost 0 bases to trimming and J lost 1 base, with 9 bases between them. Germline loops: CDR1 KGHSH, CDR2 LQKENI. The CDR3 is 15 amino acids. CDR3 DNA: TGTGCCAGCTCACCACCGGACGGCTTCCAAGAGACCCAGTACTTC. Its translation is CASSPPDGFQETQYF.

The chain joins TRBV27 to TRBJ1-2; tentatively, D is TRBD1 (6 bases). Trimming cost V 5 bases and J 5 bases, with 9 bases left between them. Looked up from germline, CDR1 is MNHEY and CDR2 is SMNVEV (reference sequence). This CDR3 spans 12 amino acids. The chain's CDR3 is CASSTGTYGYTF. The DNA for the CDR3 is TGTGCCAGCAGTACAGGGACTTATGGCTACACCTTC.

The chain is built from TRBV13 and TRBJ2-5; 10 bases are shared with TRBD2. Trimming took 1 base from V and 5 from J; bases not matched to a gene: 4. The CDR3 covers 15 residues. Germline V lookup: CDR1 PRHDT, CDR2 FYEKMQ (reference sequence). Written as DNA, the CDR3 is TGTGCCAGCAGCTTAGTGGCTAGCGGGAGTGAGACCCAGTACTTC. This sequence encodes CASSLVASGSETQYF.

In its sample, this clone was seen once. CDR3 residues: CASSPGEGTQGQVQHF. The CDR3 DNA follows: TGTGCCAGCTCACCAGGTGAGGGTACGCAGGGGCAGGTACAGCATTTT. This sequence joins TRBV18 and TRBJ1-5; D possibly corresponds to TRBD1 (6 bases). The length of the CDR3 is 16 residues. From germline, CDR1 is KGHSH and CDR2 LQKENI. The V and J ends lost 2 bases and 13 bases respectively, with 24 bases between them.

This clone was recorded only once. The chain links TRBV19 to TRBJ1-4; 7 bases are shared with TRBD1. The length of the CDR3 is 16 residues. Trimming removed 4 bases from V and 3 bases from J; junction bases left unmatched: 8. The germline V gene has CDR1 LNHDA and CDR2 SQIVND (reference sequence). CDR3 amino acids: CASSTTGKQANEKLFF. The DNA for the CDR3 is TGTGCCAGTAGTACGACAGGGAAACAGGCTAATGAAAAACTGTTTTTT.